A single T cell receptor (beta chain) is shown here with its context. The assay was immunoSEQ multiplex PCR, and TCRdb's table has in-frame clones only and misses some. The profile covers roughly 57,000 clones, with around nine tenths appearing a single time and more than 4% taken by the ten largest. The data belong to a study of early stage breast cancer tumors. Study-wide context: Average read coverage per sample was approximately 9.1-fold.

The CDR3 is 14 amino acids. V was pared by 7 bases and J by 7 bases, with 17 bases between. Looked up from germline, CDR1 is MNHNY and CDR2 is SVGAGI (reference sequence). The rearrangement joins TRBV6-6 to TRBJ1-5; D is perhaps TRBD1 (5 bases). This sequence originates from a person between 65 and 80 years old with breast cancer. What was sequenced was blood. The CDR3 sequence: CASILGVGSQPQHF. The CDR3 DNA follows: TGTGCCAGCATTTTAGGGGTTGGCAGCCAGCCCCAGCATTTT.